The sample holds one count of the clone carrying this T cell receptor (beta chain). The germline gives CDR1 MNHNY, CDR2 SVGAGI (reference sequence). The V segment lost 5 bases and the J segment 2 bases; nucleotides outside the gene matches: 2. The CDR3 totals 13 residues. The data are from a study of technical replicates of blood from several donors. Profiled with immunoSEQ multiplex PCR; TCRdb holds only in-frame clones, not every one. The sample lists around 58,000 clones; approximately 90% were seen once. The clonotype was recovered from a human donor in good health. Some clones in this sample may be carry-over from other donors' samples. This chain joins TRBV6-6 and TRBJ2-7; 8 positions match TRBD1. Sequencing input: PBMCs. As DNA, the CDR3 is TGTGCCAGCAGTCAACAGGGGGCCTACGAGCAGTACTTC. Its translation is CASSQQGAYEQYF.